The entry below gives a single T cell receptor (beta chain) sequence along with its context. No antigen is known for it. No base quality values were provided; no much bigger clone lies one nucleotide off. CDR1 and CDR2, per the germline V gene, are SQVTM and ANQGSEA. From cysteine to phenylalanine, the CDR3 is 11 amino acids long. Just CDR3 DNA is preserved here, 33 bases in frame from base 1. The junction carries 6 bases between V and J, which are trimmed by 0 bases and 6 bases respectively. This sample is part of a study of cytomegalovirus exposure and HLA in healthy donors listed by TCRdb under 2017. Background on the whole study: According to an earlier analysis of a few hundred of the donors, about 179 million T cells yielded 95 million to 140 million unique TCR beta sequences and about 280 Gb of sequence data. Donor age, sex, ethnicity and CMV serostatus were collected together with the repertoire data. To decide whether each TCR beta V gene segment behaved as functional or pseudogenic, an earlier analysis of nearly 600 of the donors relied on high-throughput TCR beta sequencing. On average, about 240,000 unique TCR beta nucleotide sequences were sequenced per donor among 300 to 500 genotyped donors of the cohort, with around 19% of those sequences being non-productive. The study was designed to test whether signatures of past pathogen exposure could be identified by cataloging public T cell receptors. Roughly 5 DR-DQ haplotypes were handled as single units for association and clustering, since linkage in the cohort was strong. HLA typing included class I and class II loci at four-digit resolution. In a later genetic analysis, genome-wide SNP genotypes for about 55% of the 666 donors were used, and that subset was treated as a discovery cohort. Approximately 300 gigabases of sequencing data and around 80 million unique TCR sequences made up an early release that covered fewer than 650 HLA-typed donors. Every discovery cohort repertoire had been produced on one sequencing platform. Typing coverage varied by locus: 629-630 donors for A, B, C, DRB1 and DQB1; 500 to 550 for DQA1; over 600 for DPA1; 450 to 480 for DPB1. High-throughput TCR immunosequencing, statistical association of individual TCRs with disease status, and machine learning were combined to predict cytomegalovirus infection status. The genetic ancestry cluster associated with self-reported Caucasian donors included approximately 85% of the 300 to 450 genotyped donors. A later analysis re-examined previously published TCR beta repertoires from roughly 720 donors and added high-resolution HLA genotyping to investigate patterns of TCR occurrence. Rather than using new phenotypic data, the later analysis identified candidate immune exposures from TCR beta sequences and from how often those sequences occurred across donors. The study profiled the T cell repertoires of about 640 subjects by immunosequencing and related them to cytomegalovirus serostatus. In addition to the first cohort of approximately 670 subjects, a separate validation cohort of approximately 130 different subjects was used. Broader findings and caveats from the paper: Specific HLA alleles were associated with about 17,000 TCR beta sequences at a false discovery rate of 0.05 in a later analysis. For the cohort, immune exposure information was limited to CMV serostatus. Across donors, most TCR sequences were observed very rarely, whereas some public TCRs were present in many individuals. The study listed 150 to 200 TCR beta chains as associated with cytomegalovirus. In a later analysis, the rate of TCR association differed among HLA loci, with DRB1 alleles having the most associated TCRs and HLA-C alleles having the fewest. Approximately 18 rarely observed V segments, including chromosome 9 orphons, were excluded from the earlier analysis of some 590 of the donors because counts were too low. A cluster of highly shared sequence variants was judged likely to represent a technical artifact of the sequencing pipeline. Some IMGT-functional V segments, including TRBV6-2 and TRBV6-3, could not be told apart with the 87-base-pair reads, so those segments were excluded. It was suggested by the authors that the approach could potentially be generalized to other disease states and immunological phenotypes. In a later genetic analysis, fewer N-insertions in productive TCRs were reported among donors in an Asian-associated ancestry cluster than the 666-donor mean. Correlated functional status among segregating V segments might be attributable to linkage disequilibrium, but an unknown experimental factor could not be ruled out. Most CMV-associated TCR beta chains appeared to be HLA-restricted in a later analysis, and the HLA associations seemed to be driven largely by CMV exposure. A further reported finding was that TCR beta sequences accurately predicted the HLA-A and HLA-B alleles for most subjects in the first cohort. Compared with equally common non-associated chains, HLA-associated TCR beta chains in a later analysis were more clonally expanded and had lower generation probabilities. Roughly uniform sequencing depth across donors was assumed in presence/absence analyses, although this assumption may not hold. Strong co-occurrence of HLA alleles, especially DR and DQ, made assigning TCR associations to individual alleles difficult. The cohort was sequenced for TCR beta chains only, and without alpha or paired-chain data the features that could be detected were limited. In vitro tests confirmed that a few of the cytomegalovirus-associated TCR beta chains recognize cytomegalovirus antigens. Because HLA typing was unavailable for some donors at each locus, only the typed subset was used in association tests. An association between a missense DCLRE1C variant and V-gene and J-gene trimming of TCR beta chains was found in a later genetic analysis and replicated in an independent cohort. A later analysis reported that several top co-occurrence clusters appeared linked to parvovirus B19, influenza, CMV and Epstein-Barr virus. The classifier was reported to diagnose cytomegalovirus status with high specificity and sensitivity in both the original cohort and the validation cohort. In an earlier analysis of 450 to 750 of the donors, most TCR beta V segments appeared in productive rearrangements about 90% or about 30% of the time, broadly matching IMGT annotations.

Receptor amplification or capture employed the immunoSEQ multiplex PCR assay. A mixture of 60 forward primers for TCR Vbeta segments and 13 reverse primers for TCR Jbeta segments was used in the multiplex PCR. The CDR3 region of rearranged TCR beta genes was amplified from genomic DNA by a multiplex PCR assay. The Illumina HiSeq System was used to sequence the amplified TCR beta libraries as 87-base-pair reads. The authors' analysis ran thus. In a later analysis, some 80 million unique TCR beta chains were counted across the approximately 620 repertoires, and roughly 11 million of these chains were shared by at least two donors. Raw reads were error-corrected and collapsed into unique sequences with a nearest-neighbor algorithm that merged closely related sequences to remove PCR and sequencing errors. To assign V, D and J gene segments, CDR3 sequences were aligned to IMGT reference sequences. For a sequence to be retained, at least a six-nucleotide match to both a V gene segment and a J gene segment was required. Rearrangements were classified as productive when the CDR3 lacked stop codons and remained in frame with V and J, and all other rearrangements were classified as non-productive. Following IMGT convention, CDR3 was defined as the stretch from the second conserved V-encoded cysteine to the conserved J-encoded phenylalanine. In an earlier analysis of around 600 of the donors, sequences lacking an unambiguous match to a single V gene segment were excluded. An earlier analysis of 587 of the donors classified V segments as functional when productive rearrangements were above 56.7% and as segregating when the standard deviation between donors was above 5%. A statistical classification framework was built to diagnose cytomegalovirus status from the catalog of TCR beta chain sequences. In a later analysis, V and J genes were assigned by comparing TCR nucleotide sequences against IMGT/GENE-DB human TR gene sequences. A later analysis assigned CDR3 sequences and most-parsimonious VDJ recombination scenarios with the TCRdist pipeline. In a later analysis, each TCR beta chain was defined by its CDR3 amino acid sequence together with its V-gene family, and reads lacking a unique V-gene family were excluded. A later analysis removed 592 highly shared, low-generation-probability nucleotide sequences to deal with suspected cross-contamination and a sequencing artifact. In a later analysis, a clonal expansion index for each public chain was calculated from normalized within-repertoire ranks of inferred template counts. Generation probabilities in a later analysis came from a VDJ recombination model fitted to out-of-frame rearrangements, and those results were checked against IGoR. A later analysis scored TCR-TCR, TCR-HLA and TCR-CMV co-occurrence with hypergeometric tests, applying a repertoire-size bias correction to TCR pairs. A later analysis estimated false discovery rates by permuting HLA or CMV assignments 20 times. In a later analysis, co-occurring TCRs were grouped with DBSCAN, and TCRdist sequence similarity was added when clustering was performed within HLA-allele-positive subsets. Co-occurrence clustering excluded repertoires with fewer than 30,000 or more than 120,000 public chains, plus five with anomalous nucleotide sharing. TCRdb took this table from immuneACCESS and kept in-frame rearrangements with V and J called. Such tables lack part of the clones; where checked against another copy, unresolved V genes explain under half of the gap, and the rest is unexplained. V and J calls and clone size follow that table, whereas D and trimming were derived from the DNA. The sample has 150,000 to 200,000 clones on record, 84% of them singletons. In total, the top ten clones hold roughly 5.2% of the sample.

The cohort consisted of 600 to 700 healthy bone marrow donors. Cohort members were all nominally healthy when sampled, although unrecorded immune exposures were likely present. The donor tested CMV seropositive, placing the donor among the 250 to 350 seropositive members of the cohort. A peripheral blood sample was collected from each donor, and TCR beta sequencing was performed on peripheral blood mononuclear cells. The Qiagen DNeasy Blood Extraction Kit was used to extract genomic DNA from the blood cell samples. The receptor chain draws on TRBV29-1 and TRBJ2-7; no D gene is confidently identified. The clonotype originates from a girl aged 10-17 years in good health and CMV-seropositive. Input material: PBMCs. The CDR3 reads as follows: CSVEDRIEQYF. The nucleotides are TGCAGCGTTGAAGACAGGATCGAGCAGTACTTC.